These 10 T cell receptor beta chains originate from one sample sequenced in a study of post-analysis software for immune sequencing data. Study-wide results and limits: Controls showed lower frequencies than patients for five TRBV segments, and TRBV5-6, TRBV5-1 and TRBV20-1 were among these.

Unique molecular identifiers were built into the TCR beta cDNA libraries. TCRdb recomputed calls from the PCR reads with MiXCR, one row per CDR3 protein. The repertoire holds 750,000 to 950,000 distinct CDR3 sequences, with around 42% as singletons. The antigens for these receptors are not known. The sequencing sample was made of blood. The receptors shown here come from a girl between 10 and 17 years old with multiple sclerosis.

This clonotype came up a few times. This chain joins TRBV12-3 or TRBV12-4 and TRBJ2-4; D unclear. The length of the CDR3 is 13 residues. V was trimmed by 8 bases and J by 0 bases, leaving 8 bases between them. In nucleotides, the CDR3 is TGTGCCAGCGGCTACCTAGCCAAAAACATTCAGTACTTC. Residues: CASGYLAKNIQYF.

V gene TRBV6-2 or TRBV6-3 combines with J gene TRBJ2-5, with 11 nucleotides matching TRBD1. The DNA matches TRBJ2-7 better at its end, which makes the J call doubtful. CDR3 size: 15 residues. The germline gives CDR1 MNHEY, CDR2 SVGEGT. The chain's CDR3 is CASSYLGQGGHEQYF. The CDR3 DNA reads TGTGCCAGCAGTTATCTGGGACAGGGGGGCCACGAGCAGTACTTC.

The J gene is TRBJ1-5, the V gene TRBV6-5, with a possible D match to TRBD1 (5 bases). Trimming cost V 6 bases and J 5 bases, with 11 bases left between them. The length of the CDR3 is 13 residues. Germline values: CDR1 MNHEY, CDR2 SVGAGI. CDR3 sequence reads: CASRRGGDQPQHF. CDR3 nucleotides: TGTGCCAGCAGAAGGGGAGGAGATCAGCCCCAGCATTTT.

This clonotype has just a few counts. One end of the junction does not line up with germline, which may come from a read error. The chain couples TRBV7-9 to TRBJ1-4; TRBD1 matches 8 bases. Germline values: CDR1 SEHNR, CDR2 FQNEAQ (reference sequence). CDR3 length: 14 amino acids. For the CDR3, the DNA is TGTGCCAGCAGCCTAGCTACAGGGGGTGAAAAACTGTTTTTT. Its translation: CASSLATGGEKLFF.

This chain links TRBV12-3 or TRBV12-4 with TRBJ2-1; D is perhaps TRBD1 or TRBD2 (5 bases each). The CDR3 totals 14 residues. Trimming took 1 base from V and 5 from J, leaving 9 bases between them. The CDR3 is CASSLDGTDNEQFF. CDR3 DNA: TGTGCCAGCAGTTTAGACGGGACGGACAATGAGCAGTTCTTC.

The V and J genes are TRBV10-3 and TRBJ2-5, with 7 bases aligning to TRBD1. Germline-derived CDR1 and CDR2 are ENHRY and SYGVKD. V was clipped by 4 bases and J by 2 bases; unmatched bases: 7. The CDR3 has 15 residues. The CDR3 region has the DNA TGTGCCATCAGTGCCCTTTCAGGGGGACAAGAGACCCAGTACTTC. Its protein is CAISALSGGQETQYF.

A single count supports this clonotype. The chain has TRBV20-1 and TRBJ2-5, with D perhaps being TRBD1 or TRBD2 (5 bases each). V shed 1 base and J shed 11 bases, with 26 bases lying between them. From germline, CDR1 is DFQATT and CDR2 SNEGSKA (reference sequence). The CDR3 runs to 16 residues. The CDR3: CSARGSLGDSGQEQYF. CDR3 DNA sequence: TGCAGTGCTAGAGGGTCCCTGGGGGATTCAGGGCAGGAGCAGTACTTC.

The rearrangement joins TRBV27 to TRBJ2-4, with 8 bases fitting TRBD2. The DNA end lines up better with TRBJ2-7; the J call may be wrong. CDR1 is MNHEY and CDR2 is SMNVEV in the germline V gene (reference sequence). This CDR3 is 15 amino acids long. CDR3 sequence reads: CASSLSGSGTYEQYF. The CDR3 DNA reads as TGTGCCAGCAGTTTATCAGGTAGCGGGACCTACGAGCAGTACTTC.

A few counts support this clonotype. The J gene is TRBJ2-7, the V gene TRBV28; D is possibly TRBD1 or TRBD2 (5 bases each). The CDR3 runs 16 residues. Germline loops: CDR1 MDHEN, CDR2 SYDVKM. V was trimmed by 8 bases and J by 4 bases, leaving 24 bases between them. The CDR3 DNA reads as TGTGCCAGCTTCTCCGCCGGGGCTCGCCACCCATACGAGCAGTACTTC. Its protein is CASFSAGARHPYEQYF.

V is TRBV9 and J is TRBJ2-1; no clear D gene. Germline lookup yields CDR1 SGDLS and CDR2 YYNGEE. This CDR3 has 17 amino acids. V was clipped by 3 bases and J by 1 base, with 17 bases between them. The CDR3 loop reads CASSGRPLVVSYNEQFF. CDR3 nucleotide sequence: TGTGCCAGCAGCGGGCGCCCTCTGGTGGTATCCTACAATGAGCAGTTCTTC.